This T cell receptor (beta chain) was identified during a study of cytomegalovirus exposure and HLA in healthy donors. Whole-study results and caveats: A later analysis linked 15,000 to 20,000 TCR beta sequences to HLA alleles at 0.05 false discovery rate. Based on reports, TCR beta sequences accurately predicted HLA-A and HLA-B alleles for most subjects. Most likely, a cluster of highly shared sequence variants arose as a sequencing artifact. TCR beta V segments were, for the most part, productive about 87% or about 30% of the time in an earlier analysis.

PCR used 60 Vbeta primers and 13 Jbeta primers. Some clones are missing from TCRdb's copy, which holds only in-frame ones; the method was immunoSEQ multiplex PCR. The sample carries 200,000 to 300,000 clones, approximately 85% recorded once. The CDR3 covers 14 residues. Deletions cut 3 bases from V and 1 base from J, with 9 bases between. CDR1 KGHSH and CDR2 LQKENI come from the germline V gene. On this clone: Its antigen remains unknown.

Source material: PBMCs. This receptor was obtained from a woman aged 40-49 years in good health and CMV-seropositive. The chain has TRBV18 and TRBJ1-1, with a possible D match to TRBD1 (5 bases). Here the CDR3 DNA reads TGTGCCAGCTCACCCCAAGGGGAGAACACTGAAGCTTTCTTT. It codes for CASSPQGENTEAFF.